The clone carrying this TCR beta chain was detected only once. This sample is drawn from a study of blood T cell repertoires in COVID-19. Study information: Samples of COVID-19 (acute and convalescent) were obtained from the United States, Italy and Spain.

Looked up from germline, CDR1 is KGHDR and CDR2 is SFDVKD. V shed 1 base and J shed 1 base, with 15 bases lying between them. This CDR3 has 18 amino acids. Measured with immunoSEQ multiplex PCR; TCRdb has only the in-frame clones, and not every one. The sample has roughly 60,000 clones, approximately 80% seen once. The receptor comes from a woman at least 80 years old with acute or convalescent COVID-19. This chain joins TRBV24-1 and TRBJ2-2; TRBD2 is a possible D gene (5 bases). Sequencing was performed on peripheral blood. CDR3 amino acids: CATSDFLGAGGNTGELFF. CDR3 DNA: TGTGCCACCAGTGATTTTCTCGGAGCAGGAGGGAACACCGGGGAGCTGTTTTTT.